These T cell receptor beta chains were read from a single sample in a study of T cell responses to AZD1222 COVID-19 vaccine. TCRdb's table, derived via immunoSEQ multiplex PCR, lists solely in-frame clones and lacks some. The table records around 94,000 clones, around 83% of them present only once. This material consisted of peripheral blood, taken on day 0 of AZD1222 vaccination. The source is an adult in good health. Each CDR3 is given with its conserved first and last residue. The D gene is left open where the match is weak.

D gene	V gene	J gene	CDR3 length	CDR3 DNA	CDR3 protein
TRBD1	TRBV10-3	TRBJ2-2	17	TGTGCCATCAGCGGACTTCCGGGACAGGGAGAGACCGGGGAGCTGTTTTTT	CAISGLPGQGETGELFF
TRBD2	TRBV4-2	TRBJ2-7	18	TGTGCCAGCAGCCAAGGATATAGCACTAGCGGGGGGACCTACGAGCAGTACTTC	CASSQGYSTSGGTYEQYF
NA	TRBV9	TRBJ1-1	14	TGTGCCAGCAGCGTAGGCAGTAAGAACACTGAAGCTTTCTTT	CASSVGSKNTEAFF
NA	TRBV9	TRBJ1-1	16	TGTGCCAGCAGTGGGAGTCGGACAGCCTCAAACACTGAAGCTTTCTTT	CASSGSRTASNTEAFF
NA	TRBV6-6	TRBJ1-2	13	TGTGCCAGCAGTTACTCAGGGGACTATGGCTACACCTTC	CASSYSGDYGYTF
NA	TRBV10-3	TRBJ2-1	18	TGTGCCATCAGCCAAGGGGGTAGTCCGGGAAGCTCCTACAATGAGCAGTTCTTC	CAISQGGSPGSSYNEQFF
NA	TRBV7-9	TRBJ1-2	13	TGTGCCAGCAGCGTAGGACAAAACTATGGCTACACCTTC	CASSVGQNYGYTF
NA	TRBV3-1/TRBV3-2	TRBJ1-1	13	TGTGCCAGCAGCCAGGACTCAACCCCTGAAGCTTTCTTT	CASSQDSTPEAFF
NA	TRBV20-1	TRBJ1-1	11	TGCAGTGCTAGAGAGCGGACTGAAGCTTTCTTT	CSARERTEAFF
NA	TRBV15	TRBJ2-2	14	TGTGCCACCAGCAGAGGAGGTGAACGCGGGGAGCTGTTTTTT	CATSRGGERGELFF
TRBD1	TRBV28	TRBJ1-2	14	TGTGCCAGCACCTACAGGGGATTGTACTATGGCTACACCTTC	CASTYRGLYYGYTF
NA	TRBV20-1	TRBJ1-2	14	TGCAGTGCTAGTCACAGGCGCGAGAACTATGGCTACACCTTC	CSASHRRENYGYTF
NA	TRBV5-6	TRBJ1-1	15	TGTGCCAGCAGCCGGGGAGGGGCGTGGGGCACTGAAGCTTTCTTT	CASSRGGAWGTEAFF
NA	TRBV5-1	TRBJ1-3	15	TGCGCCAGCAGCTCTTCCACGAGCTCTGGAAACACCATATATTTT	CASSSSTSSGNTIYF